This T cell receptor beta chain was identified during a study of human T cells and chemical hapten exposure. On the study more broadly: Patch testing placed 0.01% DPC on the upper back, with readings at 6 days.

This clonotype was detected many times. Its antigen is undetermined. The library tagged each cDNA molecule with unique molecular identifiers. TCRdb itself ran the RACE reads through MiXCR, one entry per CDR3 protein. Counted here are 350,000 or so distinct CDR3 sequences, around 6.9% occurring once; the ten biggest clones make up more than 7%. Study findings and constraints: Expanded TCR counts at PT1 went up together with patch test score, a positive correlation.

V was trimmed by 2 bases and J by 0 bases, leaving 6 bases between them. The CDR3 runs to 14 residues. Germline CDR1 is SGHNT and CDR2 is YENEEA. The time point is: patch test 1, 2 weeks after DPC sensitization. The treatment here: therapeutic diphenylcyclopropenone sensitization with weekly scalp DPC. The chain carries TRBV11-3 and TRBJ2-3; weak D call: TRBD2 (5 bases). The sequence derives from a woman in her late teens or twenties with alopecia areata. Some clones in this sample may be carry-over from other donors' samples. The sequenced sample was whole blood, obtained in connection with sensitization to the hapten diphenylcyclopropenone (DPC). The CDR3 region is CASSLLASTDTQYF. CDR3 sequence (DNA): TGTGCCAGCAGCTTACTAGCTAGCACAGATACGCAGTATTTT.